This T cell receptor beta chain was identified in a study of CD4 T cells in relation to SARS-CoV-2 and coronaviruses. The table came from immunoSEQ multiplex PCR; TCRdb's copy has only in-frame clones and leaves some out. The sample has about 19,000 clones, over 70% seen once; the top ten hold around 23%. About this clone: The antigen is not known.

Before the COVID-19 pandemic, during about 2011-2019, CD4+ T cells were taken from unexposed donors. After approximately 10 days of culture, CD4+ T cells were isolated. The CDR3 is 13 amino acids. The ends lost 7 bases at V and 7 bases at J; junction bases unmatched: 5. Germline V gene sequence: CDR1 SNHLY, CDR2 FYNNEI. The source of this sequence is a human donor in good health. Sequencing was carried out using CD4+ T cells from PBMCs, cultured in vitro. J is TRBJ2-5 and V is TRBV2, with 11 positions matching TRBD2. CDR3 coding DNA: TGTGCCAGCACCTTCGGACTAGCGGGGACCCAGTACTTC. Protein: CASTFGLAGTQYF.